The following is a T cell receptor (beta chain) sequence with its context. These data come from a study of blood T cell repertoires in COVID-19. Study-wide context: Acute and convalescent COVID-19 specimens originated in the United States, Italy and Spain. T cells, B-cell-depleted T cells, or PBMCs supplied cDNA or gDNA.

Authors' data handling: Reference gene primer amplification in the assay estimated nucleated cell counts. Generated by immunoSEQ multiplex PCR, the TCRdb table keeps only in-frame clones and is missing some. V, J and clone size reflect that table, while D and trimming were determined from the DNA. Of almost 70,000 clones in the sample, 75% to 90% are singletons; the top ten hold around 4.9%. The CDR3 is 16 amino acids. Germline trimming cut 5 bases from V and 9 bases from J; bases unmatched to any gene: 11. CDR1 SGHTA and CDR2 FQGTGA come from the germline V gene. Sequenced input: peripheral blood. This TCR came from a woman between 50 and 59 years old with active COVID-19. The chain employs TRBV7-3 and TRBJ2-1, with TRBD1 matching over 12 bases. The CDR3 reads CASSPITGTGGFEQFF. Written as DNA, the CDR3 is TGTGCCAGCAGCCCCATAACCGGGACAGGGGGCTTTGAGCAGTTCTTC.